Each of the 29 T cell receptor beta chains below was sequenced from the same sample in a study of T cell repertoires in cytomegalovirus infection (dated by TCRdb to about 2019). This sample was sequenced with an Illumina HiSeq 1500. TCRdb took the public reads, trimmed them with fastp at Q25, ran MiXCR for clone calling and kept in-frame beta chains. CDR3 protein duplicates are merged, each entry listing the most common genes and DNA. The sample table holds around 710,000 distinct CDR3 sequences, of which about 28% were seen once. The ten largest account for around 13% of the sample. Their recognized antigens are unknown. Per the publication, the treatment or condition label means: in vitro stimulation with specific CMV peptide epitopes to enrich CMV-specific T cells. The sample in question was cultured CD8+ T cells from PBMCs, obtained from culture after CMV antigen stimulation. These receptors were obtained from a human donor in good health (CMV status not recorded). Some clones in this sample may be carry-over from other donors' samples.

The chain couples TRBV6-5 to TRBJ1-2, with D perhaps matching TRBD1 (5 bases). Trimming cost V 2 bases and J 5 bases, with 12 bases left between them. CDR1 and CDR2 (germline): MNHEY, SVGAGI. The CDR3 has 14 residues. The CDR3 DNA follows: TGTGCCAGCAGTTACCGCCCAGGGCGGTATGGCTACACCTTC. This gives the protein CASSYRPGRYGYTF.

The table lists this clonotype with a few counts. The V gene is TRBV12-3 or TRBV12-4, the J gene TRBJ1-5, with no clear D. The CDR3 sequence is 10 residues long. Trimming cost V 7 bases and J 12 bases, with 10 bases left between them. CDR3 sequence (DNA): TGTGCCAGCAACCTGAGGCTCCAGCATTTT. Amino acids: CASNLRLQHF.

This clonotype was counted between two and nine times. The gene calls are TRBV7-2 and TRBJ2-7, with 14 bases lining up with TRBD2. V shed 1 base and J 0 bases; nucleotides not matched to a gene: 8. The CDR3 is made up of 19 amino acids. Germline V gene data show CDR1 as SGHTA and CDR2 as FQGNSA. The CDR3, as DNA: TGTGCCAGCAGCTTAGGACTAGCGGGGGGGCGATCACCCTCCTACGAGCAGTACTTC. This codes for CASSLGLAGGRSPSYEQYF.

This clonotype has just a few counts. This chain joins TRBV29-1 and TRBJ2-7; 8 nucleotides align to TRBD2. Germline CDR1 SQVTM, CDR2 ANQGSEA. This CDR3 has 16 residues. With V trimmed by 4 bases and J by 2 bases, 13 bases remained unmatched. CDR3 coding DNA: TGCAGCGTTGCCGGGACTAGACACCCTCTTACCTACGAGCAGTACTTC. Translated, it gives CSVAGTRHPLTYEQYF.

The chain carries TRBV4-2 and TRBJ1-3; D not certain. The germline V gene has CDR1 LGHNA and CDR2 YNFKEQ. This CDR3 spans 14 amino acids. The CDR3 nucleotides read TGTGCGTCCCGGCCGGGCTTCTCTGGAAACACCATATATTTT. This sequence encodes CASRPGFSGNTIYF.

The CDR3 is CASSYSEANTEAFF. In nucleotides, the CDR3 is TGTGCCAGCAGTTACTCGGAAGCCAACACTGAAGCTTTCTTT. The chain is built from TRBV6-5 and TRBJ1-1, with D unresolved. Per germline, CDR1 MNHEY and CDR2 SVGAGI. Deletions cut 0 bases from V and 2 bases from J, with 7 bases between. CDR3 length: 14 residues.

CDR3: CSGISGGASTDTQYF. The CDR3, as DNA: TGCAGTGGAATTAGCGGGGGAGCTAGCACAGATACGCAGTATTTT. The chain uses TRBV20-1 and TRBJ2-3; 9 bases agree with TRBD2. The CDR3 length is 15 residues. Per the germline V gene, CDR1 is DFQATT and CDR2 is SNEGSKA (reference sequence). The V and J ends lost 7 bases and 0 bases, in that order; junction bases with no gene match: 8.

J is TRBJ2-7 and V is TRBV12-3 or TRBV12-4; 11 bases match TRBD2. J was trimmed by 1 base and V by 0 bases; bases with no gene match: 5. There are 17 residues in the CDR3. The CDR3 region has the DNA TGTGCCAGCAGTTTAGCGCAGACTAGCGGGGCTTCCTACGAGCAGTACTTC. Its protein is CASSLAQTSGASYEQYF.

This clonotype was seen a handful of times. V is TRBV10-3 and J is TRBJ2-5; TRBD1 might be the D (5 bases). This CDR3 is 15 amino acids long. V was shortened by 3 bases and J by 3 bases, with 14 bases between the two germline ends. The germline gives CDR1 ENHRY, CDR2 SYGVKD. Here the CDR3 reads CAISESRTQKETQYF. The CDR3, as DNA: TGTGCCATCAGTGAATCCAGGACACAGAAAGAGACCCAGTACTTC.

This chain links TRBV11-1 with TRBJ1-6, with D unclear. This CDR3 spans 14 amino acids. Germline assignment: CDR1 SGHAT and CDR2 FQDESV (reference sequence). V was trimmed by 5 bases and J by 7 bases, leaving 12 bases between them. The CDR3 loop reads CASSLRLLNSPLHF. DNA for the CDR3: TGTGCCAGCAGCCTCCGACTGCTCAATTCACCCCTCCACTTT.

CDR3 in amino acids: CASTSGSNPVYNTEAFF. CDR3 in DNA: TGTGCCAGCACCTCAGGGAGTAATCCCGTCTATAACACTGAAGCTTTCTTT. The chain is built from TRBV7-9 and TRBJ1-1; D possibly corresponds to TRBD1 (5 bases). Germline V CDR1 and CDR2: SEHNR, FQNEAQ (reference sequence). This CDR3 region has 17 residues. V dropped 7 bases and J dropped 2 bases, with 23 bases sitting between them.

This clonotype was recorded only once. The V call is TRBV6-5, the J call TRBJ2-3; D is unclear. V shed 0 bases and J shed 4 bases, with 8 bases lying between them. CDR3 length: 14 residues. Germline V gene sequence: CDR1 MNHEY, CDR2 SVGAGI. The CDR3 region has the DNA TGTGCCAGCAGTTACTCTTCCAGAGCAGATACGCAGTATTTT. Encoded protein: CASSYSSRADTQYF.

This chain connects TRBV12-3 or TRBV12-4 to TRBJ1-1; D uncertain. The ends were cut back, 3 bases at V and 3 bases at J, with 5 bases in the middle. The CDR3 is made up of 12 amino acids. For the CDR3, the DNA is TGTGCCAGCAGTTTCGAAGACACTGAAGCTTTCTTT. Protein: CASSFEDTEAFF.

The chain combines TRBV7-9 with TRBJ1-2, with 8 bases that match TRBD1. V trimming: 5 bases; J trimming: 8 bases; junction bases outside the gene matches: 13. The CDR3 extends over 15 amino acids. In germline, CDR1 is SEHNR, CDR2 FQNEAQ (reference sequence). Written as DNA, the CDR3 is TGTGCCAGCAGCACTATGGACAGGGAATCTTACGGCTACACCTTC. Encoded protein: CASSTMDRESYGYTF.

Points on this clonotype: This may stem from a read error, because a much larger clone lies one nucleotide away. The chain couples TRBV6-2 or TRBV6-3 to TRBJ2-7; D unclear. Germline CDR1 MNHEY, CDR2 SVGEGT. The CDR3 runs 12 residues. Trimming shortened V by 4 bases and J by 5 bases, and 9 bases separated the two germline ends. The DNA of the CDR3 is TGTGCCAGCAGTTCTGCAGGAAACGAGCAGTACGTC. Translated, it gives CASSSAGNEQYV.

The CDR3 nucleotides read TGTGCCAGCAGCTTAGCAGGCCCCCGGATGGACGAGCAGTACGTC. This sequence encodes CASSLAGPRMDEQYV. This sequence joins TRBV13 and TRBJ2-7; D not certain. The CDR3 has 15 amino acids. V was shortened by 1 base and J by 5 bases, with 15 bases between the two germline ends. The V gene's germline CDR1 is PRHDT and CDR2 FYEKMQ (reference sequence).

CDR3 sequence reads: CASTLGADLSSYEQYV. CDR3 DNA sequence: TGTGCCAGCACCTTAGGGGCAGACCTGAGCTCCTACGAGCAATACGTC. The V call is TRBV28, the J call TRBJ2-7; D might be TRBD1 (5 bases). The CDR3 is 16 residues long. Germline V gene data show CDR1 as MDHEN and CDR2 as SYDVKM.

The table lists this clonotype with many counts. V usage is TRBV6-2 or TRBV6-3 and J usage is TRBJ1-5; TRBD1 matches at 10 bases. The CDR3 runs 15 residues. J lost 7 bases, V lost 5 bases, and 8 bases had no gene match. Germline-derived CDR1 and CDR2 are MNHEY and SVGEGT. The CDR3 reads CASSMDDRGHQPQHF. For the CDR3, the DNA is TGTGCCAGCAGTATGGATGACAGGGGGCACCAGCCCCAGCATTTT.

This clonotype was observed many times. The V call is TRBV7-2, the J call TRBJ2-3, with TRBD2 matching 14 bases. CDR1 SGHTA and CDR2 FQGNSA come from the germline V gene. The CDR3 is 18 residues long. V gave up 4 bases and J gave up 2 bases; unmatched junction bases: 8. As DNA, the CDR3 is TGTGCCAGCAGCTCGTGGAGACTAGCGGGGGGGATCACAGATACGCAGTATTTT. Protein product: CASSSWRLAGGITDTQYF.

This clonotype has a count of ten or more. The rearrangement links TRBV6-5 to TRBJ2-5, with D possibly matching TRBD2 (5 bases). Trimming removed 0 bases at V and 5 bases at J, with 13 bases between. The CDR3 contains 15 residues. Germline V gene sequence: CDR1 MNHEY, CDR2 SVGAGI. CDR3 region: CASSYSSSGVETQYF. The CDR3 DNA reads TGTGCCAGCAGTTACTCGAGTTCCGGGGTGGAGACCCAGTACTTC.

The chain uses TRBV19 and TRBJ1-5, with 7 nucleotides matching TRBD1. The CDR3 covers 13 residues. V shed 3 bases and J 9 bases; nucleotides not matched to a gene: 5. CDR1 is LNHDA, CDR2 SQIVND, per germline (reference sequence). The CDR3 is CASSIDRVGPQHF. The CDR3 nucleotides are TGTGCCAGTAGTATCGACAGGGTAGGGCCCCAGCATTTT.

This clonotype was detected many times. The J gene is TRBJ1-1, the V gene TRBV28, with 8 bases lining up with TRBD1. The V segment lost 3 bases and the J segment 2 bases; nucleotides outside the gene matches: 2. The germline gives CDR1 MDHEN, CDR2 SYDVKM. The CDR3 is 14 residues long. The CDR3 protein is CASSLTGDNTEAFF. Here the CDR3 DNA reads TGTGCCAGCAGTTTGACAGGGGATAACACTGAAGCTTTCTTT.

This clonotype was counted a few times. This chain connects TRBV9 to TRBJ2-5; D possibly corresponds to TRBD2 (6 bases). CDR1 and CDR2 (germline): SGDLS, YYNGEE. V lost 2 bases and J lost 2, with 13 bases in between. This CDR3 comprises 15 residues. DNA for the CDR3: TGTGCCAGCAGCGTTTGGGGGGAAGTTCAAGAGACCCAGTACTTC. Amino acids: CASSVWGEVQETQYF.

This clonotype was detected a few times. The chain uses TRBV6-2 or TRBV6-3 and TRBJ2-1; 7 nucleotides match TRBD1. V dropped 4 bases and J dropped 2; count of bases not matched to a gene: 2. The germline gives CDR1 MNHEY, CDR2 SVGEGT. This CDR3 comprises 14 residues. The CDR3 sequence is CASSWDSTYNEQFF. The CDR3 bases are TGTGCCAGCAGTTGGGACAGTACCTACAATGAGCAGTTCTTC.

The CDR3 is CASSPEMASETQYF. CDR3 DNA sequence: TGTGCCAGCAGCCCTGAAATGGCGTCCGAGACCCAGTACTTC. This chain links TRBV7-3 with TRBJ2-5; D unclear. Germline V gene sequence: CDR1 SGHTA, CDR2 FQGTGA. V was cut by 5 bases and J by 5 bases, with 15 bases left in between. This CDR3 is 14 amino acids long.

This clonotype appeared a few times. The V and J genes are TRBV11-2 and TRBJ2-1, with a possible D match to TRBD2 (7 bases). The CDR3 is 15 residues long. Per germline, CDR1 SGHAT and CDR2 FQNNGV. V was cut by 1 base and J by 7 bases, with 14 bases left in between. CDR3 amino acids: CASSLAGGSRNEQFF. The DNA of the CDR3 is TGTGCCAGCAGCTTAGCGGGGGGCTCCAGGAATGAGCAGTTCTTC.

The chain carries TRBV19 and TRBJ2-1; the D is unclear. The CDR3 is made up of 14 amino acids. The germline gives CDR1 LNHDA, CDR2 SQIVND (reference sequence). V was pared by 3 bases and J by 7 bases, with 13 bases between. The CDR3 spells CASSITLGPNEQFF. CDR3 nucleotide sequence: TGTGCCAGTAGTATCACCCTTGGCCCAAATGAGCAGTTCTTC.

This clonotype was counted between two and nine times. V usage is TRBV5-6 and J usage is TRBJ2-3, with TRBD2 matching 15 bases. Trimming removed 0 bases from V and 4 bases from J; junction bases left unmatched: 9. CDR3 length equals 19 residues. CDR1 is SGHDT and CDR2 is YYEEEE in the germline V gene. CDR3 in DNA: TGTGCCAGCAGCTTGGCTAGGACTAGCGGGGGGGCCAGGTCAGATACGCAGTATTTT. The encoded protein is CASSLARTSGGARSDTQYF.

This clonotype was counted only a few times. The J gene is TRBJ1-1, the V gene TRBV6-5, with TRBD1 matching 7 bases. V was clipped by 0 bases and J by 8 bases; unmatched bases: 6. Per the germline V gene, CDR1 is MNHEY and CDR2 is SVGAGI. CDR3 size: 14 residues. CDR3 nucleotide sequence: TGTGCCAGCAGTTACTCGAGTTCGGGACAGGAAGCTTTCTTT. It translates to CASSYSSSGQEAFF.